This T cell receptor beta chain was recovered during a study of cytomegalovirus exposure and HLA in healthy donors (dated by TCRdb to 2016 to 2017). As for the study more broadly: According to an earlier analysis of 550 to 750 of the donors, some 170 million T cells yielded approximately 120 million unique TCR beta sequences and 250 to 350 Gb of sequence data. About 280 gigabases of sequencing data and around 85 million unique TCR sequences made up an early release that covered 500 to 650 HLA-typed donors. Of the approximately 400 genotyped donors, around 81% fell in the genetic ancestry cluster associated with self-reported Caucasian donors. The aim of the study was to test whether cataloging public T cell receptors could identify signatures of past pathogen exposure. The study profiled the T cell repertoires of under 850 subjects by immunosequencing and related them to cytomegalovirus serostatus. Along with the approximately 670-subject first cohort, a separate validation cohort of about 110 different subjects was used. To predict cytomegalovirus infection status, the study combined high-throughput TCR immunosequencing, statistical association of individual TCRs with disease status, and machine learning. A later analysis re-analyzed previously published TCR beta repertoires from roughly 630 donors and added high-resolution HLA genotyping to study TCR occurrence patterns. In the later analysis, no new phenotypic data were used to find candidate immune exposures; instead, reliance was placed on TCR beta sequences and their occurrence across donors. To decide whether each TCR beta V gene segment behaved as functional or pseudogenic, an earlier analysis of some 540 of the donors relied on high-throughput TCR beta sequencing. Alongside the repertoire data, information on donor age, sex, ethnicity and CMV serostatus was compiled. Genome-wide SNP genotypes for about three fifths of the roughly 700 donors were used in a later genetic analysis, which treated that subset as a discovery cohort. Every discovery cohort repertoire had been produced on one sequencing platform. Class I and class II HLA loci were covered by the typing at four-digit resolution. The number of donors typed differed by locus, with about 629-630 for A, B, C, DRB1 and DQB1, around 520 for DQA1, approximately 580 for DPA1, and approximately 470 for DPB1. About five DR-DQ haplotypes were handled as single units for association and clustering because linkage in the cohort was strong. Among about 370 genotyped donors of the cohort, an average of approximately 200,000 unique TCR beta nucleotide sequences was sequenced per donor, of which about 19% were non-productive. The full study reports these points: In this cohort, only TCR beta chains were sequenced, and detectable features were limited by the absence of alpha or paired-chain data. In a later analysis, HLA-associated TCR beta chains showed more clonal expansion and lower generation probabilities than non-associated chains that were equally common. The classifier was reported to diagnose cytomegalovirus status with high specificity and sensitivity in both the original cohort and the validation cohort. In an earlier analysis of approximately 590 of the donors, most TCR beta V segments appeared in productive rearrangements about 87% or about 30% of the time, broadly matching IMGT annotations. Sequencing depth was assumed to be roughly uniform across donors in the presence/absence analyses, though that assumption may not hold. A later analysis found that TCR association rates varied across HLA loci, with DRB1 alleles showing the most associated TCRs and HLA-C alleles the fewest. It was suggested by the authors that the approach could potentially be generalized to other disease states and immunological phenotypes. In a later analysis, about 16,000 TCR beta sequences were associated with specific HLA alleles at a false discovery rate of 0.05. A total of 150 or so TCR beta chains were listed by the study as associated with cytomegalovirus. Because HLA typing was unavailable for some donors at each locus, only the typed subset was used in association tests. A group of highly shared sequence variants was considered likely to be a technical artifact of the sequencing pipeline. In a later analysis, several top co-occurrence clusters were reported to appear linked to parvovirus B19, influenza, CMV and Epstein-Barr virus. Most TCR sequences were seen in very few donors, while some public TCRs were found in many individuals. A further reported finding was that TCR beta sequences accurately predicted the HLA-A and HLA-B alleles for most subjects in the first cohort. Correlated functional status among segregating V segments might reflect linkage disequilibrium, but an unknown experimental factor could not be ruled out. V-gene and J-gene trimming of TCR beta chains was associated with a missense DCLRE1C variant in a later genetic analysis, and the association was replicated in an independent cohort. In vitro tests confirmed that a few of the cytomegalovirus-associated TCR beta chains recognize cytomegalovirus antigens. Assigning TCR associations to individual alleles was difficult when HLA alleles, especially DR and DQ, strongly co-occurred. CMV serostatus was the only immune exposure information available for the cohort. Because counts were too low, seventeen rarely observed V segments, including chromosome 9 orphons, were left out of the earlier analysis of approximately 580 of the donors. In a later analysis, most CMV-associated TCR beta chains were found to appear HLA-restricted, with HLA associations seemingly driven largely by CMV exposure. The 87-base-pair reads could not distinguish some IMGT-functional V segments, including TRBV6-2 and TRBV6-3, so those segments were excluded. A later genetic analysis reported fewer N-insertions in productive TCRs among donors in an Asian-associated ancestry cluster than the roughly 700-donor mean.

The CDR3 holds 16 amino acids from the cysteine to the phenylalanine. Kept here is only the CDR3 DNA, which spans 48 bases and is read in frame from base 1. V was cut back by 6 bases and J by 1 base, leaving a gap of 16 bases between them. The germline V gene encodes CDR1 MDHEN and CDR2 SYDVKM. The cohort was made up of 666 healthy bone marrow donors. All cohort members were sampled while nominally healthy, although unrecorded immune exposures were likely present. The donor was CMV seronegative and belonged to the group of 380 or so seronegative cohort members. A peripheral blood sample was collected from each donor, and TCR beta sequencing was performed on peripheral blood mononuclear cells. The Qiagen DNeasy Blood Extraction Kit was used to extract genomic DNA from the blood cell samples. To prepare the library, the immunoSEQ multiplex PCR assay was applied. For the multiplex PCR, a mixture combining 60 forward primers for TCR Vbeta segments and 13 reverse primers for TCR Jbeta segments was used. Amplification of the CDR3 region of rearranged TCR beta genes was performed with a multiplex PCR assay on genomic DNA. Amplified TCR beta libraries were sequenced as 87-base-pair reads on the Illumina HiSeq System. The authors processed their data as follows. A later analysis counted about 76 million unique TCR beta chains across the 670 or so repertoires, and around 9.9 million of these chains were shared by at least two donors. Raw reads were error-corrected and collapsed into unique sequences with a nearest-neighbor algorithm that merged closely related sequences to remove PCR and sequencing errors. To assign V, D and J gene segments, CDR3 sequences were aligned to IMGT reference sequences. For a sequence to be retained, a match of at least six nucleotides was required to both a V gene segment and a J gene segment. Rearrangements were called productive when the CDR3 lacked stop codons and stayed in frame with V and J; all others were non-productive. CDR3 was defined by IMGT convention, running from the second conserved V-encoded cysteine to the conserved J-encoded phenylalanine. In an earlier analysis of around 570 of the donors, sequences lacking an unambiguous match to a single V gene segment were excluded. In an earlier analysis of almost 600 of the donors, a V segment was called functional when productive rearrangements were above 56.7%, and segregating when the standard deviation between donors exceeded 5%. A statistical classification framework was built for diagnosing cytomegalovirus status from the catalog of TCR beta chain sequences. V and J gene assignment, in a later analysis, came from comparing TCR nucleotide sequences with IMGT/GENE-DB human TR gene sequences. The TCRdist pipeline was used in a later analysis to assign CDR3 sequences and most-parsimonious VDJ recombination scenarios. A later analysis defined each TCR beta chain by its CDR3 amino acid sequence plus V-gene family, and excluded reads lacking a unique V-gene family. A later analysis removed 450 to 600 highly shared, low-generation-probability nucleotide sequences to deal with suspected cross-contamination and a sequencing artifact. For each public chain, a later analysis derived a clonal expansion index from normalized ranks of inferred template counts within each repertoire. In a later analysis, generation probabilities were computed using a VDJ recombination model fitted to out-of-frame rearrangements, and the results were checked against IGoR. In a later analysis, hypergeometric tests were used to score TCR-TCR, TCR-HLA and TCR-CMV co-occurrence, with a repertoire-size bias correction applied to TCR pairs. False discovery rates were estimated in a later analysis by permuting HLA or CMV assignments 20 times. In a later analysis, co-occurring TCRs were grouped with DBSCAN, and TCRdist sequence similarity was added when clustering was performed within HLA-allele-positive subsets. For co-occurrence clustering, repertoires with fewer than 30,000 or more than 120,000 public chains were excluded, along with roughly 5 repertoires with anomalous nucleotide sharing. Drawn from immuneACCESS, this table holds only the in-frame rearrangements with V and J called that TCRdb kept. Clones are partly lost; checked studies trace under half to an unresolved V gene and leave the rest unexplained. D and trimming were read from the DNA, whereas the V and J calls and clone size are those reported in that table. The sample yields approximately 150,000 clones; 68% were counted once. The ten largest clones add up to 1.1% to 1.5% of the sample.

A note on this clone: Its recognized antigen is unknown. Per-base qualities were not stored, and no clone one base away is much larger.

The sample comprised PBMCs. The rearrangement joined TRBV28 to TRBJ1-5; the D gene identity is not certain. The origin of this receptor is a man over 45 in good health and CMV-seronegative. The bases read TGTGCCAGCAGATCTCGCGGGTTGATGAGCAATCAGCCCCAGCATTTT. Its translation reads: CASRSRGLMSNQPQHF.